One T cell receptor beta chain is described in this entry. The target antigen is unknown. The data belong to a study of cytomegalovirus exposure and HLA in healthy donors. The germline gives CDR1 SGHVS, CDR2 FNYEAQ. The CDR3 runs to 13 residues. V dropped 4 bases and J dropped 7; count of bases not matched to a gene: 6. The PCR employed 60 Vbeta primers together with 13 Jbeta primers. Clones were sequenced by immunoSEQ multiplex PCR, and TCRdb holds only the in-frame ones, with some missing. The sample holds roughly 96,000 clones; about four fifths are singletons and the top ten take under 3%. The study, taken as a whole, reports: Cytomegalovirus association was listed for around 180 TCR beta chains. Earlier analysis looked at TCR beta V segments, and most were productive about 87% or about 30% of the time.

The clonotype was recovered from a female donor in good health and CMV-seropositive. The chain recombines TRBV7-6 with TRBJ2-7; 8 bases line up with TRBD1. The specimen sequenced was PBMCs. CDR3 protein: CASSYRTGNEQYF. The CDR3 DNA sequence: TGTGCCAGCAGCTACAGGACAGGGAATGAGCAGTACTTC.